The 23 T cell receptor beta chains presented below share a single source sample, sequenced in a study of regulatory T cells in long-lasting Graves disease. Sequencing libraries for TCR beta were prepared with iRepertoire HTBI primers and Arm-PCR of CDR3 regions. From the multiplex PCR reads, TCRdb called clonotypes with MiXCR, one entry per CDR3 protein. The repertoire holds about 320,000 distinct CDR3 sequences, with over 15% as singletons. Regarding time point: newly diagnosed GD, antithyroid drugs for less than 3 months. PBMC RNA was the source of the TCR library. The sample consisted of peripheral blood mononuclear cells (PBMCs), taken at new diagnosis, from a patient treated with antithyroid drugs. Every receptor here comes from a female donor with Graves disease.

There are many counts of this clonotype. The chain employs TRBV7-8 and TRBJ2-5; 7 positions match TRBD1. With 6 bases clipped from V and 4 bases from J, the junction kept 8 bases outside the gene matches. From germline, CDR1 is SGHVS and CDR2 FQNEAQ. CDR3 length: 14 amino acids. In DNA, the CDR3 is TGTGCCAGCAGGTCAACACAGGGGCCAGAGACCCAGTACTTC. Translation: CASRSTQGPETQYF.

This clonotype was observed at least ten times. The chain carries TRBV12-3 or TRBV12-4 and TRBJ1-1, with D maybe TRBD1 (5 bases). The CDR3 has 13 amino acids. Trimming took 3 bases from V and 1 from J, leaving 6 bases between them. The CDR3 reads CASSFTGNTEAFF. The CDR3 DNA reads TGTGCCAGCAGTTTCACAGGGAACACTGAAGCTTTCTTT.

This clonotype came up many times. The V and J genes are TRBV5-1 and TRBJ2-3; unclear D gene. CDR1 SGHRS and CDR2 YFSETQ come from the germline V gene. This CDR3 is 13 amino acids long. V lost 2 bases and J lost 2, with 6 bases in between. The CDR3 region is CASSLPVTDTQYF. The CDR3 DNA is TGCGCCAGCAGCTTACCAGTCACAGATACGCAGTATTTT.

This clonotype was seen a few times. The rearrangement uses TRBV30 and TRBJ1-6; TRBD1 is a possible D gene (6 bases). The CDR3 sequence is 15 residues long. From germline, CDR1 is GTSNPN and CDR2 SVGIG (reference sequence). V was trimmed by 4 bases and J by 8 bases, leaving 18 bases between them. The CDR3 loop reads CAWMTLGDMDSPLHF. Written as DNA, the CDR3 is TGTGCCTGGATGACGTTGGGGGACATGGATTCACCCCTCCACTTT.

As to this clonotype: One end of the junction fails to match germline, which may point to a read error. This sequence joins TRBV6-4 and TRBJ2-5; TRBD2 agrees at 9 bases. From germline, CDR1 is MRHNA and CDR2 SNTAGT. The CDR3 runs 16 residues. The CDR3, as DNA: TGTGCCAGCAGTTACTCTGCGGGGGGGAGGGTGGAGACCCAGTACTTC. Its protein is CASSYSAGGRVETQYF.

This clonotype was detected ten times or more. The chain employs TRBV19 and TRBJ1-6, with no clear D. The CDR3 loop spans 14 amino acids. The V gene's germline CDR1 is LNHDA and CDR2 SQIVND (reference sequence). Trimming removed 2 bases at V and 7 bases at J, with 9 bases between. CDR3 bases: TGTGCCAGTAGTATACTGGGTTCCAATTCACCCCTCCACTTT. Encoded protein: CASSILGSNSPLHF.

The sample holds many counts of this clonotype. DNA of the CDR3: TGTGCCAGCAGTCCTCTAGCGGACAATGAGCAGTTCTTC. It translates to CASSPLADNEQFF. V usage is TRBV28 and J usage is TRBJ2-1; 7 bases fit TRBD2. There are 13 residues in the CDR3. V trimming: 5 bases; J trimming: 5 bases; junction bases outside the gene matches: 3. CDR1 is MDHEN and CDR2 is SYDVKM in the germline V gene. Combining the CDR3 with reference TRBV28 and TRBJ2-1 gives the whole variable domain DVKVTQSSRYLVKRTGEKVFLECVQDMDHENMFWYRQDPGLGLRLIYFSYDVKMKEKGDIPEGYSVSREKKERFSLILESASTNQTSMYLCASSPLADNEQFFGPGTRLTVL.

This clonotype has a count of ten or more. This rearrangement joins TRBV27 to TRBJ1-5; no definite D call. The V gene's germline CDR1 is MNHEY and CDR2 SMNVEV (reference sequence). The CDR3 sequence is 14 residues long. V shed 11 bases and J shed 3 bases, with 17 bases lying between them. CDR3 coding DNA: TGTGCCTCCAGCAGTCTGGGTAACAATCAGCCCCAGCATTTT. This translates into CASSSLGNNQPQHF.

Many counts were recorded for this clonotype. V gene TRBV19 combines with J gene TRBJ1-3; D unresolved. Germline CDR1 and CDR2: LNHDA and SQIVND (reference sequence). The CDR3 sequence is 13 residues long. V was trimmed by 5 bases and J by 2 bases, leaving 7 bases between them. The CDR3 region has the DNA TGTGCCAGTAGTGGTTGGCCTGGAAACACCATATATTTT. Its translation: CASSGWPGNTIYF. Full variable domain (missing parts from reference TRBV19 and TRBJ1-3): DGGITQSPKYLFRKEGQNVTLSCEQNLNHDAMYWYRQDPGQGLRLIYYSQIVNDFQKGDIAEGYSVSREKKESFPLTVTSAQKNPTAFYLCASSGWPGNTIYFGEGSWLTVV.

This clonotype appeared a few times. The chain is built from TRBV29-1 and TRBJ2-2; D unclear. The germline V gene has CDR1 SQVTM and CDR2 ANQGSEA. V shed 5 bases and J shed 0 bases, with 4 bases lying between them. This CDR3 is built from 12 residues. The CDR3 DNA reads TGCAGCGTTTCCCCGAACACCGGGGAGCTGTTTTTT. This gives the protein CSVSPNTGELFF.

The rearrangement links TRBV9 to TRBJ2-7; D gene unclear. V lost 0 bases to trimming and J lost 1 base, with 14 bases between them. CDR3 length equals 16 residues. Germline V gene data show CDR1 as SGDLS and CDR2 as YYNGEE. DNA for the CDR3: TGTGCCAGCAGCGTAGGGGCCCGCGTGCCGTCCTACGAGCAGTACTTC. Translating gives CASSVGARVPSYEQYF. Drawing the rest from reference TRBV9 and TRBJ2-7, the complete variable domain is DSGVTQTPKHLITATGQRVTLRCSPRSGDLSVYWYQQSLDQGLQFLIQYYNGEERAKGNILERFSAQQFPDLHSELNLSSLELGDSALYFCASSVGARVPSYEQYFGPGTRLTVT.

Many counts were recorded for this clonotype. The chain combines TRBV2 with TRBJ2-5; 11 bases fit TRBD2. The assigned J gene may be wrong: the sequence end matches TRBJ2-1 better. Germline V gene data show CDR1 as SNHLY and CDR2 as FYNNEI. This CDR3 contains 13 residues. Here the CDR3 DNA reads TGTGCCAGCACTCTAGCGGGAGGCGATGAGCAGTTCTTC. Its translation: CASTLAGGDEQFF.

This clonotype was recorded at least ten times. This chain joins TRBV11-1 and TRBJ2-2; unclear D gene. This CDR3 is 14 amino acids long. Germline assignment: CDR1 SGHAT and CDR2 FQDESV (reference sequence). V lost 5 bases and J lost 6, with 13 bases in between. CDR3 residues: CASSTIPGSGELFF. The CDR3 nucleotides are TGTGCCAGCAGCACCATCCCGGGTTCCGGGGAGCTGTTTTTT.

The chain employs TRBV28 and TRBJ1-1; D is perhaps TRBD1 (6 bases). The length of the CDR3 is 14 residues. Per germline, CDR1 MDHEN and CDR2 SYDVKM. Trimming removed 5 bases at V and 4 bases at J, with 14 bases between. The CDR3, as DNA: TGTGCCAGCAGTCACAGGGTTGAAGTCACTGAAGCTTTCTTT. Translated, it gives CASSHRVEVTEAFF.

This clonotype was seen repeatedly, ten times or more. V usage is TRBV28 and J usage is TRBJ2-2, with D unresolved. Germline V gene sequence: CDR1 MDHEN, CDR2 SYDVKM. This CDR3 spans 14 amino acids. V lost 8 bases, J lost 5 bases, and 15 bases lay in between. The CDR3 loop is CASLPGPRTGELFF. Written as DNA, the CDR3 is TGTGCCAGCTTACCGGGCCCCCGGACCGGGGAGCTGTTTTTT.

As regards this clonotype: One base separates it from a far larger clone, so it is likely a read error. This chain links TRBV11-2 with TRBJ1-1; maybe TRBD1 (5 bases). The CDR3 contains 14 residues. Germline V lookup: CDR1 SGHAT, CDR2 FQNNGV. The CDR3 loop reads CAGSQAGTSTEAFF. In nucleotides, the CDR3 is TGTGCCGGCAGCCAGGCCGGGACCAGCACTGAAGCTTTCTTT.

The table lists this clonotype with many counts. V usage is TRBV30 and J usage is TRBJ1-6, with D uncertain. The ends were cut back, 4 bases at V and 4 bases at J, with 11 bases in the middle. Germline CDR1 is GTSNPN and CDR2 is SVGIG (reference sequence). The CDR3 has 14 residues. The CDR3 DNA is TGTGCCTGGATGAGTGGAGGGTATAATTCACCCCTCCACTTT. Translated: CAWMSGGYNSPLHF.

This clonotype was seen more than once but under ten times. The CDR3 here is CASSYVTGNEQFF. The CDR3 region has the DNA TGTGCCAGCAGTTACGTTACGGGAAACGAGCAGTTCTTC. J is TRBJ2-1 and V is TRBV6-2 or TRBV6-3; tentatively, D is TRBD2 (5 bases). The V end was cut by 2 bases, the J end by 10 bases, with 12 bases between. Germline V lookup: CDR1 MNHEY, CDR2 SVGEGT. The CDR3 totals 13 residues.

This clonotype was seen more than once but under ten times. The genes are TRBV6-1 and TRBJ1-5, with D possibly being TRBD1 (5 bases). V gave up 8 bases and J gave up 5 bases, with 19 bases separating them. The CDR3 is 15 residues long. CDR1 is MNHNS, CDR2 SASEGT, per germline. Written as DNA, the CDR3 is TGTGCCAGCTCACGCACGGGGGTGAGTGATCAGCCCCAGCATTTT. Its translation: CASSRTGVSDQPQHF.

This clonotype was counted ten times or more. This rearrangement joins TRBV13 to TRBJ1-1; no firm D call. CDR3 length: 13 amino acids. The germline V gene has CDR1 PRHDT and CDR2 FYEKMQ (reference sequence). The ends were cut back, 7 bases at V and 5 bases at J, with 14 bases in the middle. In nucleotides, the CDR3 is TGTGCCAGCACCCCCGCCCCGAGGACTGAAGCTTTCTTT. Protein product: CASTPAPRTEAFF.

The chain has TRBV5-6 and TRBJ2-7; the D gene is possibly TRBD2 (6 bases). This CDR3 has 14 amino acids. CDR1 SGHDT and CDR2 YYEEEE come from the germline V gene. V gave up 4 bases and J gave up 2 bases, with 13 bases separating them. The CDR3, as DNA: TGTGCCAGCAGCGGAGGGGCCTCGGCCTACGAGCAGTACTTC. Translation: CASSGGASAYEQYF.

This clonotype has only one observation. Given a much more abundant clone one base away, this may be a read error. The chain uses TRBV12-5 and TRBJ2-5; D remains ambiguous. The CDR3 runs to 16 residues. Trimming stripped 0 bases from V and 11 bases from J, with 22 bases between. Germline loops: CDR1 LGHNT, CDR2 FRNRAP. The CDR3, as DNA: TGTGCTAGTGGTTTGGTATTAGGGATCTCCTACAATGAGCAGTACTTC. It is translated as CASGLVLGISYNEQYF. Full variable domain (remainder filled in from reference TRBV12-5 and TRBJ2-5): DARVTQTPRHKVTEMGQEVTMRCQPILGHNTVFWYRQTMMQGLELLAYFRNRAPLDDSGMPKDRFSAEMPDATLATLKIQPSEPRDSAVYFCASGLVLGISYNEQYFGPGTRLLVL.

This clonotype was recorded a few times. As DNA, the CDR3 is TGTGCCAGCAGCCATCCAGACAGGACCGATACGCAGTATTTT. Translation gives CASSHPDRTDTQYF. The chain is built from TRBV28 and TRBJ2-3, with D possibly being TRBD1 (6 bases). CDR3 length equals 14 residues. V shed 6 bases and J shed 6 bases, with 16 bases lying between them. The germline gives CDR1 MDHEN, CDR2 SYDVKM.